This TCR beta chain came from a study of OX40 agonist ivuxolimab in advanced cancers. About the study: Prior therapy, whether anti-PD-1, anti-PD-L1 or anti-CTLA-4, was allowed, and roughly 41% had some. Notes on the study in general: Low levels of normalized T-cell clonal expansion also appeared in some nonresponders.

Unmatched junction bases numbered 9, after V lost 4 bases and J lost 0 bases. Germline V gene sequence: CDR1 KGHSY, CDR2 FQNENV. The CDR3 is made up of 17 amino acids. As for this clone: As yet, its antigen is unknown.

Sequencing was performed with immunoSEQ multiplex PCR; in TCRdb, only in-frame clones are kept and a portion is missing. The repertoire holds tens of thousands of clones, with 88% as singletons. The chain carries TRBV16 and TRBJ1-3, with 7 nucleotides matching TRBD1. This receptor was obtained from an adult with an advanced solid tumor such as melanoma, head and neck, liver or kidney cancer. Sample: CD4+ or CD8+ T cells sorted from blood, taken in a trial of the OX40 agonist ivuxolimab. Written as DNA, the CDR3 is TGTGCCAGCAGCCTCCAGAACACAGGGGTCTCTGGAAACACCATATATTTT. Translation: CASSLQNTGVSGNTIYF.